This T cell receptor (beta chain) was recorded in a study of shared clonotypes between healthy human individuals. The CDR3 loop spans 14 amino acids. Trimming removed 3 bases from V and 1 base from J, with 7 bases in between. The germline V gene encodes CDR1 SGHTA and CDR2 FQGNSA. This table comes from immunoSEQ multiplex PCR, and its TCRdb copy is limited to in-frame clones, with some not included. In the table there are 2,500,000 or so clones, 80% to 95% of which are singletons. In the case of this clone: This CDR3 is also generated by other DNA sequences in the sample.

This TCR was recovered from a man between 18 and 35 years old in good health. Some clones in this sample may be carry-over from other donors' samples. The chain employs TRBV7-2 and TRBJ1-3; D not resolved. The sample was naive CD4+ T cells from PBMCs. The subset here: CD45RA+ positively selected. The CDR3 bases are TGTGCCAGCAGCTTGCAGCTGTCTGGAAACACCATATATTTT. This translates into CASSLQLSGNTIYF.